A single sample gave rise to the 7 T cell receptor beta chains below, sequenced in a study of CD8+ T cells in alopecia areata. Treatment given: oral pan-JAK inhibitor, 5-10 mg twice daily. RNA was isolated and reverse transcribed to cDNA, the sequencing template. TCRdb's table, derived via immunoSEQ multiplex PCR, lists solely in-frame clones and lacks some. Here the sample spans roughly 200,000 clones, about 55% being singletons. Material: CD8+ T cells sorted from blood, obtained at week 24, from a patient treated with tofacitinib. These TCRs come from a human donor with alopecia areata.

This rearrangement joins TRBV6-5 to TRBJ2-1; 8 nucleotides align to TRBD2. Trimming at V came to 2 bases and at J to 10 bases, leaving 7 bases not matched to a gene. The CDR3 is 14 amino acids. Germline loops: CDR1 MNHEY, CDR2 SVGAGI. As DNA, the CDR3 is TGTGCCAGCAGTTACCTCGGGAGGGCGGGAGAGCAGTTCTTC. It encodes CASSYLGRAGEQFF.

The V and J genes are TRBV2 and TRBJ1-6; D unclear. Germline V lookup: CDR1 SNHLY, CDR2 FYNNEI. The CDR3 consists of 15 residues. V was cut by 6 bases and J by 8 bases, with 17 bases left in between. The CDR3 reads CASRLGSHPDSPLHF. The DNA for the CDR3 is TGTGCCAGCAGGCTAGGGTCTCATCCCGATTCACCCCTCCACTTT.

The rearrangement uses TRBV9 and TRBJ2-2; weak D call: TRBD2 (5 bases). This CDR3 contains 16 residues. V lost 0 bases to trimming and J lost 4 bases, with 13 bases between them. Germline CDR1 SGDLS, CDR2 YYNGEE. Here the CDR3 DNA reads TGTGCCAGCAGCGTAGTGGGTCAAGGAGGCACCGGGGAGCTGTTTTTT. Translation gives CASSVVGQGGTGELFF.

This chain connects TRBV9 to TRBJ2-5, with 11 bases that match TRBD2. CDR1 is SGDLS, CDR2 YYNGEE, per germline. Losses at the gene ends were 4 bases for V and 4 bases for J; bases not matched to a gene: 6. This CDR3 has 15 residues. CDR3 coding DNA: TGTGCCAGCAGCCCGGGGACTAGCGGAACAGAGACCCAGTACTTC. Protein: CASSPGTSGTETQYF.

Only one count was recorded for this clone. The V gene is TRBV2, the J gene TRBJ2-3, with 10 bases aligning to TRBD2. The CDR3 runs to 16 residues. Germline V CDR1 and CDR2: SNHLY, FYNNEI. Germline trimming cut 5 bases from V and 8 bases from J; bases unmatched to any gene: 13. Written as DNA, the CDR3 is TGTGCCAGCAGTACTAGCGGGGAAATGGTGAGGTTTACGCAGTATTTT. Its translation: CASSTSGEMVRFTQYF.

Notes on this clone: This CDR3 is also generated by other DNA sequences in the sample. The V and J genes are TRBV30 and TRBJ1-2; D is unclear. The CDR3 consists of 12 residues. The germline V gene encodes CDR1 GTSNPN and CDR2 SVGIG (reference sequence). Trimming pared 8 bases from V and 6 bases from J, leaving 16 bases between. Written as DNA, the CDR3 is TGTGCCCGGTTGAGCAGCCCGAATGGCTACACCTTC. Translated: CARLSSPNGYTF.

This chain uses TRBV30 with TRBJ2-7; D is unclear. Per germline, CDR1 GTSNPN and CDR2 SVGIG (reference sequence). Trimming removed 3 bases at V and 1 base at J, with 7 bases between. The CDR3 has 12 amino acids. CDR3 sequence (DNA): TGTGCCTGGAGGGGGTCTTCCTACGAGCAGTACTTC. It specifies CAWRGSSYEQYF.